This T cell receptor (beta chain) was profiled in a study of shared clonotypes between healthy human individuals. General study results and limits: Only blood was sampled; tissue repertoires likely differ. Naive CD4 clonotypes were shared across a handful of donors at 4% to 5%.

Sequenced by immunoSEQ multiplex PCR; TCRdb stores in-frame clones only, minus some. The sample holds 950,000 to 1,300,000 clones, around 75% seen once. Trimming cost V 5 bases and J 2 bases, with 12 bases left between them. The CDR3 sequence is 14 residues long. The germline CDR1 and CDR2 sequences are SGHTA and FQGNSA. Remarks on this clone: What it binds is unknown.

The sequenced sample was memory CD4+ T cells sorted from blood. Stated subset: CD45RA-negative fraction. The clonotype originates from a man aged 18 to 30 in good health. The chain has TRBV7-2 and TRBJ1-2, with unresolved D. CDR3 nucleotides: TGTGCCAGCAGCCGAAGGGTCGCCAACTATGGCTACACCTTC. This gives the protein CASSRRVANYGYTF.